These T cell receptor beta chains were read from a single sample in a study of blood T cell repertoires in COVID-19. Profiling relied on immunoSEQ multiplex PCR, and the TCRdb table lists in-frame clones only, not all of them. The sample consists of 60,000 to 90,000 clones, around 80% of them appearing once. The specimen was peripheral blood. Source of these receptors: a man aged 55-75 years with active or convalescent COVID-19. Both conserved end residues are part of each CDR3. A D gene is named only where the DNA matches it firmly. Clone sizes are given selectively: once, few, many, or a class where the clone is expanded.

d_gene	v_gene	j_gene	abundance	CDR3aa	CDR3nt
.	TRBV7-6	TRBJ2-7	.	CASSLDSSYEQYF	TGTGCCAGCAGCTTAGACAGCTCCTACGAGCAGTACTTC
.	TRBV7-2	TRBJ2-3	.	CASSFLAPDTQYF	TGTGCCAGCAGCTTTTTAGCCCCAGATACGCAGTATTTT
TRBD1	TRBV27	TRBJ2-3	.	CASRQGENTDTQYF	TGTGCCAGCAGACAGGGGGAGAACACAGATACGCAGTATTTT
TRBD2	TRBV7-2	TRBJ2-1	.	CASSLRLADSYNEQFF	TGTGCCAGCAGCTTAAGACTAGCGGACTCCTACAATGAGCAGTTCTTC
TRBD2	TRBV7-9	TRBJ2-1	.	CASSLLAGGDYNEQFF	TGTGCCAGCAGCTTACTAGCGGGGGGAGACTACAATGAGCAGTTCTTC
TRBD2	TRBV6-5	TRBJ2-7	.	CARFLAGGNEQYF	TGTGCCAGATTTCTAGCGGGGGGGAACGAGCAGTACTTC
.	TRBV19	TRBJ1-2	.	CASSILTGKRYGYTF	TGTGCCAGTAGTATCTTAACAGGGAAGCGCTATGGCTACACCTTC
.	TRBV13	TRBJ2-5	.	CASSLGGPGETQYF	TGTGCCAGCAGCTTGGGGGGGCCGGGAGAGACCCAGTACTTC
.	TRBV6-5	TRBJ1-2	.	CASSYTGSYGYTF	TGTGCCAGCAGTTACACCGGGTCCTATGGCTACACCTTC
.	TRBV7-9	TRBJ1-6	.	CASSLAPTGNSPLHF	TGTGCCAGCAGCTTAGCGCCAACAGGGAATTCACCCCTCCACTTT
.	TRBV7-8	TRBJ1-1	.	CASSLGRGAWTEAFF	TGTGCCAGCAGCTTAGGGCGGGGGGCTTGGACTGAAGCTTTCTTT
.	TRBV9	TRBJ1-1	.	CASSVGQGVMNTEAFF	TGTGCCAGCAGCGTAGGACAAGGGGTAATGAACACTGAAGCTTTCTTT
TRBD1	TRBV24-1	TRBJ1-6	.	CATSSPTGICSNSPLHF	TGTGCCACCTCCTCTCCGACAGGGATCTGTTCTAATTCACCCCTCCACTTT
TRBD2	TRBV19	TRBJ2-3	.	CASRNLAGGLDTQYF	TGTGCCAGCCGTAATCTAGCGGGGGGGTTAGATACGCAGTATTTT
.	TRBV24-1	TRBJ1-1	.	CATSDLSQGTNTEAFF	TGTGCCACCAGTGACCTCTCTCAGGGGACGAACACTGAAGCTTTCTTT
.	TRBV25-1	TRBJ1-3	.	CASSEFESGNTIYF	TGTGCCAGCAGTGAATTCGAGTCTGGAAACACCATATATTTT
.	TRBV7-9	TRBJ1-4	.	CASSLEANSKLFF	TGTGCCAGCAGCTTAGAGGCGAACAGCAAACTGTTTTTT
.	TRBV5-1	TRBJ2-1	.	CASSTAGADYNEQFF	TGCGCCAGCAGCACCGCGGGGGCGGACTACAATGAGCAGTTCTTC
.	TRBV7-2	TRBJ2-2	once	CASSLTRDPPNTGELFF	TGTGCCAGCAGCTTAACGCGGGACCCTCCGAACACCGGGGAGCTGTTTTTT
.	TRBV6-6	TRBJ1-1	.	CASSPTGNTEAFF	TGTGCCAGCAGTCCGACAGGGAACACTGAAGCTTTCTTT